This T cell receptor (beta chain) originates from a study of T cell responses to AZD1222 COVID-19 vaccine. Study results and caveats: Among the donors, most were white British and more were female, and clonal diversity was possibly underestimated. Along spike, vaccine-associated CD4 TCRs were found throughout, with dominance at 160-218 and 743-854.

On this clone: Its antigen remains unidentified.

The CDR3 contains 15 residues. Germline V gene lookup returns CDR1 LNHDA and CDR2 SQIVND (reference sequence). The V gene end was trimmed by 3 bases and the J gene end by 6 bases; junction bases not matched to a gene: 6. Measured with immunoSEQ multiplex PCR; TCRdb has only the in-frame clones, and not every one. The data hold 150,000 to 200,000 clones, with roughly 93% observed a single time. The source of this sequence is an adult in good health. The material sequenced was peripheral blood, taken on day 0 of AZD1222 vaccination. V and J are TRBV19 and TRBJ1-5, with 9 bases fitting TRBD1. CDR3 sequence reads: CASSIAGTGIQPQHF. The CDR3 bases are TGTGCCAGTAGTATCGCAGGGACAGGGATTCAGCCCCAGCATTTT.